This TCR beta chain was recorded in a study of OX40 agonist ivuxolimab in advanced cancers. Across the study: Intravenous ivuxolimab at 0.01 to 10 mg/kg was given to patients every 2 weeks. Broader study findings: There was clonal expansion of CD4+ and CD8+ blood T cells by week 6 at 0.1 to 3.0 mg/kg. It was also the case that some nonresponders had low normalized T-cell clonal expansion.

For this clone: What it binds is not known.

Blood sampling took place at baseline, cycle 4 day 1, and cycle 7 day 1. Trimming removed 4 bases from V and 6 bases from J, with 6 bases in between. Germline V gene sequence: CDR1 SNHLY, CDR2 FYNNEI. This CDR3 region has 11 residues. This table comes from immunoSEQ multiplex PCR, and its TCRdb copy is limited to in-frame clones, with some not included. The sample has tens of thousands of clones, approximately 83% seen once. The V and J genes are TRBV2 and TRBJ1-1, with D hard to call. This sample comprised CD4+ or CD8+ T cells sorted from blood, obtained in a trial of the OX40 agonist ivuxolimab. The sequence derives from an adult with an advanced solid tumor such as melanoma, head and neck, liver or kidney cancer. CDR3 nucleotides: TGTGCCAGCAGTGGTCGGTCTGAAGCTTTCTTT. This codes for CASSGRSEAFF.